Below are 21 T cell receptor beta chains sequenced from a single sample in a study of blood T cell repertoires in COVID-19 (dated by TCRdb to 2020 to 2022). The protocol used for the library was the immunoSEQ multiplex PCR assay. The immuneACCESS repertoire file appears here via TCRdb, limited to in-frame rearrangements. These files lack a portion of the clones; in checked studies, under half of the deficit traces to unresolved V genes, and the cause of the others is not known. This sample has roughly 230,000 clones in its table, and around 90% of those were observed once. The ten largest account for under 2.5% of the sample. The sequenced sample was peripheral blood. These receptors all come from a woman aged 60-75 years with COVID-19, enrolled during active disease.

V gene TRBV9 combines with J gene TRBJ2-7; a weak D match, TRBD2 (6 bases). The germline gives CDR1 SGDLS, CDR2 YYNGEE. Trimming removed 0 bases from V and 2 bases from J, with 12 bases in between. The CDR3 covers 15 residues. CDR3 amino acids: CASSVGEDLAYEQYF. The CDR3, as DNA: TGTGCCAGCAGCGTAGGGGAGGATTTAGCCTACGAGCAGTACTTC.

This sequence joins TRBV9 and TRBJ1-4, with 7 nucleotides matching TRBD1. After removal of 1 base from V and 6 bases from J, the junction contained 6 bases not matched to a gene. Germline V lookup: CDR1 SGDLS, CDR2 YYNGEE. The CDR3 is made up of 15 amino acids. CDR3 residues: CASSVRGQDDEKLFF. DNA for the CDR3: TGTGCCAGCAGCGTACGAGGACAGGATGATGAAAAACTGTTTTTT.

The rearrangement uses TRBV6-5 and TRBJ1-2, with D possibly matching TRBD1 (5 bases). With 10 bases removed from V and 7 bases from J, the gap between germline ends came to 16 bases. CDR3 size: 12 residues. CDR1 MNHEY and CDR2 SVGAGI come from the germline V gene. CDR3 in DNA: TGTGCCACAGGTCAGGGTATTAGTGGCTACACCTTC. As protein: CATGQGISGYTF.

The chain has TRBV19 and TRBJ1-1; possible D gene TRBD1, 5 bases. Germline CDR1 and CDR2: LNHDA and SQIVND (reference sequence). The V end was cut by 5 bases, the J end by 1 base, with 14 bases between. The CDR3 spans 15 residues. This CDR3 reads CASSLLFRGNTEAFF. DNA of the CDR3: TGTGCCAGTAGTCTCCTCTTTAGGGGGAACACTGAAGCTTTCTTT.

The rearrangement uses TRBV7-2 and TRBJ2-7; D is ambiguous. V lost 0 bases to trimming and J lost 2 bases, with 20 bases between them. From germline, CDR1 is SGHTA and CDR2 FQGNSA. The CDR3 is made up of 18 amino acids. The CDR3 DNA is TGTGCCAGCAGCTTAGCGCGGAGACTCTCCTCACCCCCCTACGAGCAGTACTTC. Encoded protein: CASSLARRLSSPPYEQYF.

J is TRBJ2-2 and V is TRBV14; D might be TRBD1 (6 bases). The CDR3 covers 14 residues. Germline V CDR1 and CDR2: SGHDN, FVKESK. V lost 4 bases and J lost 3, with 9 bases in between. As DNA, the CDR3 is TGTGCCAGCAGCCGGGACACCTACACCGGGGAGCTGTTTTTT. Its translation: CASSRDTYTGELFF.

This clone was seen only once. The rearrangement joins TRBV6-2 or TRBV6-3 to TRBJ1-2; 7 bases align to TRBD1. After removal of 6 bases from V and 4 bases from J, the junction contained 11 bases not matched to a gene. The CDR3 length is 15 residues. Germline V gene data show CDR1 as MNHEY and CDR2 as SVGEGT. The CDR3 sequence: CASSLLQDRLYGYTF. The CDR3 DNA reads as TGTGCCAGCAGCCTCTTACAGGACAGGCTCTATGGCTACACCTTC.

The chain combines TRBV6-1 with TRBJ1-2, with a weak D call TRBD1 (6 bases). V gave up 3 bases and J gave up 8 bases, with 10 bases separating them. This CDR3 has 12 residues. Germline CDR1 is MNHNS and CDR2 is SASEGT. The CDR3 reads CASSDDRRGYTF. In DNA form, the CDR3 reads TGTGCCAGCAGTGATGACAGGAGGGGCTACACCTTC.

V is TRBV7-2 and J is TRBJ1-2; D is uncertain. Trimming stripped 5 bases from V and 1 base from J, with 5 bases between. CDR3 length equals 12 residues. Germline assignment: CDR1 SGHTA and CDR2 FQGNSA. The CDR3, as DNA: TGTGCCAGCAGCACCGGTAACTATGGCTACACCTTC. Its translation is CASSTGNYGYTF.

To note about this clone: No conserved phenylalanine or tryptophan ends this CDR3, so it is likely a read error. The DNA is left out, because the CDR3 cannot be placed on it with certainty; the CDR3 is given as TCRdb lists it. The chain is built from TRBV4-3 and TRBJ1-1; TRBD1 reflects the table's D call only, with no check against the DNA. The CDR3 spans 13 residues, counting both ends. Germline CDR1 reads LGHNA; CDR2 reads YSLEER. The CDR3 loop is CASSFDRRSSFEV.

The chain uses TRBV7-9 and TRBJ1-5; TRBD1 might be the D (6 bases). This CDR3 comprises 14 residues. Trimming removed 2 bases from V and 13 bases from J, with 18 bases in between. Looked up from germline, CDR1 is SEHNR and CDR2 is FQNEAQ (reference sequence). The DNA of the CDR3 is TGTGCCAGCAGCTTATCGAGGGACACCGTGATACAGCATTTT. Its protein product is CASSLSRDTVIQHF.

CDR3 sequence: CASRTNLRETQYF. The CDR3 nucleotides are TGTGCCAGCAGAACCAATTTGAGGGAGACCCAGTACTTC. This chain links TRBV6-6 with TRBJ2-5; no clear D gene. The V gene's germline CDR1 is MNHNY and CDR2 SVGAGI (reference sequence). The V gene lost 6 bases and the J gene lost 5 bases, with 13 bases spanning the gap. The CDR3 spans 13 residues.

CDR3 region: CASSVELSGAYNEQFF. In nucleotides, the CDR3 is TGTGCCAGCAGCGTAGAACTGTCAGGGGCCTACAATGAGCAGTTCTTC. The chain recombines TRBV9 with TRBJ2-1; tentative D call: TRBD1 (6 bases). The CDR3 extends over 16 amino acids. CDR1 is SGDLS and CDR2 is YYNGEE in the germline V gene. Trimming took off 0 bases at V and 2 bases at J, with 12 bases between the two ends. Variable domain in full (rest from reference TRBV9 and TRBJ2-1): DSGVTQTPKHLITATGQRVTLRCSPRSGDLSVYWYQQSLDQGLQFLIQYYNGEERAKGNILERFSAQQFPDLHSELNLSSLELGDSALYFCASSVELSGAYNEQFFGPGTRLTVL.

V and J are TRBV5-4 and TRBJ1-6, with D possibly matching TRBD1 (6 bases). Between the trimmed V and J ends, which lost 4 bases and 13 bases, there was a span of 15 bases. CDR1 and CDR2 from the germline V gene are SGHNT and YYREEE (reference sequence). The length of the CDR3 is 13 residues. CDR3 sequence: CASSPTTGWPLHF. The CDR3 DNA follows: TGTGCCAGCAGCCCTACGACAGGCTGGCCCCTCCACTTT.

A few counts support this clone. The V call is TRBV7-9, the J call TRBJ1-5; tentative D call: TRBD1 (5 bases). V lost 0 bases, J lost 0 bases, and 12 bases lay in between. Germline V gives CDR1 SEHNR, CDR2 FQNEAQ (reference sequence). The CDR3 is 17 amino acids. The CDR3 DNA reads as TGTGCCAGCAGCTTAGCACAGGTGGGGTATAGCAATCAGCCCCAGCATTTT. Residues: CASSLAQVGYSNQPQHF.

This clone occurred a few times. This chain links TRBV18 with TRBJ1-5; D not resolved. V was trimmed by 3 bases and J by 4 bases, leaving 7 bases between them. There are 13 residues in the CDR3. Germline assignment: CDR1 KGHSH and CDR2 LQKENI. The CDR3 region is CASSPRSNQPQHF. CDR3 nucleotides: TGTGCCAGCTCACCCCGGTCGAATCAGCCCCAGCATTTT.

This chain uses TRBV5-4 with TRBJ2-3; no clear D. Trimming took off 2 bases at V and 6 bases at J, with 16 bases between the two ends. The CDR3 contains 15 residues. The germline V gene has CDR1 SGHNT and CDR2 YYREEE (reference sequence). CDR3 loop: CASSFSRVLGDTQYF. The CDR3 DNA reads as TGTGCCAGCAGCTTCTCCCGGGTCCTCGGGGATACGCAGTATTTT. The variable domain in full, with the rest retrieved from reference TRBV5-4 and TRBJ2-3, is ETGVTQSPTHLIKTRGQQVTLRCSSQSGHNTVSWYQQALGQGPQFIFQYYREEENGRGNFPPRFSGLQFPNYSSELNVNALELDDSALYLCASSFSRVLGDTQYFGPGTRLTVL.

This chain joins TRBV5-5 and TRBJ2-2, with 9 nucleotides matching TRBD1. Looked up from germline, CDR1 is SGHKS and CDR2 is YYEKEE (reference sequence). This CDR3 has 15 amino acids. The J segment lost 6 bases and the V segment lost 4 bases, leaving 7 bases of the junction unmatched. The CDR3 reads CASSPQQGAAGELFF. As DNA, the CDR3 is TGTGCCAGCAGCCCTCAACAGGGGGCGGCCGGGGAGCTGTTTTTT.

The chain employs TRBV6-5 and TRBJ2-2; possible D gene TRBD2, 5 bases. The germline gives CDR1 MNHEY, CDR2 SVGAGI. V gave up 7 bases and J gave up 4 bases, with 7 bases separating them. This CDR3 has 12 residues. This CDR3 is CASTRGTGELFF. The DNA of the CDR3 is TGTGCCAGCACCCGGGGCACCGGGGAGCTGTTTTTT.

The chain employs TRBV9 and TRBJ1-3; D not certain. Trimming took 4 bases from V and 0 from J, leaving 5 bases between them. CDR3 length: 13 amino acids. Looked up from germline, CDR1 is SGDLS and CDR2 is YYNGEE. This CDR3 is CASSPHSGNTIYF. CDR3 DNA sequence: TGTGCCAGCAGCCCCCACTCTGGAAACACCATATATTTT.

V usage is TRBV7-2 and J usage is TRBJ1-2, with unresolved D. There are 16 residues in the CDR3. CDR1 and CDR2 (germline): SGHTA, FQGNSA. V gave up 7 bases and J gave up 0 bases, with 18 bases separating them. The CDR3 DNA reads TGTGCCAGCATAGTTGGGCCCCCTCGAGCTAACTATGGCTACACCTTC. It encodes CASIVGPPRANYGYTF.